The 26 T cell receptor beta chains given below trace back to one sample, sequenced in a study of T cells in Graves' hyperthyroidism and ophthalmopathy (dated by TCRdb to about 2019). Library creation used multiplex PCR. TCRdb records Illumina HiSeq 2000 as the sequencer. Amplification of TCR beta CDR3 regions was carried out from RNA transcripts. For the first round of RT-PCR on the TCR CDR3, the HTBI primer set was used together with the Qiagen OneStep RT-PCR kit. TCRdb ran its own pipeline on the public reads, namely fastp trimming at Q25 and MiXCR clone calling, and kept in-frame beta chains. Every entry covers one CDR3 protein and lists the most common genes and DNA from its rows. Present in this sample are 500,000 to 750,000 distinct CDR3 sequences, approximately 15% of which were seen just once. The ten largest clones take up roughly 7% of the sample. The sequenced material came from blood. The receptors shown here come from a young woman with Graves' ophthalmopathy.

V usage is TRBV20-1 and J usage is TRBJ2-1, with 16 bases aligning to TRBD2. After removal of 5 bases from V and 6 bases from J, the junction contained 4 bases not matched to a gene. The CDR3 runs 15 residues. Germline CDR1 reads DFQATT; CDR2 reads SNEGSKA (reference sequence). This chain's CDR3 is CSASGTSGRVNEQFF. The CDR3 bases are TGCAGTGCTTCCGGGACTAGCGGGAGGGTCAATGAGCAGTTCTTC.

This clonotype was seen once. The J gene is TRBJ1-5, the V gene TRBV4-1, with no clear D. Germline loops: CDR1 MGHRA, CDR2 YSYEKL. V was pared by 0 bases and J by 7 bases, with 16 bases between. The CDR3 loop spans 16 amino acids. Written as DNA, the CDR3 is TGCGCCAGCAGCCAAGAAGATGGCCAGATCGGCCAGCCCCAGCATTTT. Protein product: CASSQEDGQIGQPQHF.

This clonotype turned up a few times. The V and J genes are TRBV6-1 and TRBJ1-2; D gene unclear. V dropped 1 base and J dropped 4 bases, with 10 bases sitting between them. The CDR3 spans 14 residues. CDR1 is MNHNS and CDR2 is SASEGT in the germline V gene. DNA of the CDR3: TGTGCCAGCAGTGAAGTTGACGGAGGCTATGGCTACACCTTC. Translating it yields CASSEVDGGYGYTF.

This clonotype was counted at least ten times. J is TRBJ2-6 and V is TRBV11-3; possible D gene TRBD1, 5 bases. Trimming removed 6 bases at V and 2 bases at J, with 11 bases between. From germline, CDR1 is SGHNT and CDR2 YENEEA. The CDR3 totals 15 residues. In nucleotides, the CDR3 is TGTGCCAGCAGTCAAGGGGTTGCTGGGGCCAACGTCCTGACTTTC. Encoded protein: CASSQGVAGANVLTF.

The sample holds a few counts of this clonotype. With a much larger clone just one base away, this may be a read error. This chain joins TRBV2 and TRBJ1-6, with 9 bases matching TRBD1. From germline, CDR1 is SNHLY and CDR2 FYNNEI. This CDR3 region has 15 residues. The CDR3 sequence: CVSSRTGESDSPLHF. For the CDR3, the DNA is TGTGTCAGCAGTCGGACAGGGGAGAGTGATTCACCCCTCCACTTT.

V is TRBV7-8 and J is TRBJ1-3; 7 nucleotides line up with TRBD1. Germline values: CDR1 SGHVS, CDR2 FQNEAQ. The CDR3 contains 14 residues. The junction had 2 bases not matched to a gene; V was cut back by 2 bases and J by 4 bases. This chain's CDR3 is CASSLRGLGNTIYF. In nucleotides, the CDR3 is TGTGCCAGCAGCTTAAGGGGGCTGGGAAACACCATATATTTT.

This clonotype has a count of ten or more. The chain links TRBV6-1 to TRBJ1-2; maybe TRBD1 (5 bases). Germline assignment: CDR1 MNHNS and CDR2 SASEGT. CDR3 length: 14 amino acids. The V gene lost 9 bases and the J gene lost 3 bases, with 17 bases spanning the gap. The CDR3 reads CASTAGTIDYGYTF. CDR3 nucleotides: TGTGCCAGTACCGCAGGGACGATCGACTATGGCTACACCTTC.

This clonotype was picked up many times. J is TRBJ1-1 and V is TRBV20-1; no clear D gene. This CDR3 spans 13 amino acids. In germline, CDR1 is DFQATT, CDR2 SNEGSKA (reference sequence). V shed 1 base and J shed 3 bases, with 9 bases lying between them. The CDR3: CSARGVPDTEAFF. CDR3 DNA: TGCAGTGCTAGAGGGGTTCCTGACACTGAAGCTTTCTTT.

The chain employs TRBV9 and TRBJ1-2; D might be TRBD1 (5 bases). V dropped 0 bases and J dropped 4 bases, with 13 bases sitting between them. The V gene's germline CDR1 is SGDLS and CDR2 YYNGEE. The CDR3 extends over 15 amino acids. The CDR3 here is CASSVGAGPGYGYTF. CDR3 sequence (DNA): TGTGCCAGCAGCGTAGGGGCAGGGCCGGGCTATGGCTACACCTTC.

A note on this clonotype: The junction shows a germline mismatch at one end, possibly a read error. The chain combines TRBV12-3 or TRBV12-4 with TRBJ1-2; TRBD1 matches 12 bases. The CDR3 has 16 amino acids. CDR3 nucleotides: TGTGTCAGCAGTTACGCGACGGGACAGGGGGCAGGTGGCAACACCTTC. Encoded protein: CVSSYATGQGAGGNTF.

This clonotype appeared many times. The chain recombines TRBV7-3 with TRBJ2-5; TRBD1 agrees at 7 bases. This CDR3 has 15 amino acids. J lost 4 bases, V lost 6 bases, and 11 bases had no gene match. The germline V gene encodes CDR1 SGHTA and CDR2 FQGTGA. CDR3 in DNA: TGTGCCAGCAGTCAGGCTACAGGGGCGGGAGAGACCCAGTACTTC. Translated, it gives CASSQATGAGETQYF.

This clonotype has at least ten counts. The V gene is TRBV12-3 or TRBV12-4, the J gene TRBJ2-2; 8 nucleotides agree with TRBD2. This CDR3 is 16 amino acids long. V lost 6 bases, J lost 0 bases, and 6 bases stayed unmatched. CDR3 sequence (DNA): TGTGCCAGCAGCCAGAGCGGGAGTCCGAACACCGGGGAGCTGTTTTTT. As protein: CASSQSGSPNTGELFF.

This clonotype came up many times. The CDR3 sequence is CASSYQTSGRDTQYF. For the CDR3, the DNA is TGCGCCAGCAGCTACCAGACTAGCGGGAGAGATACGCAGTATTTT. The V gene is TRBV5-1, the J gene TRBJ2-3, with 12 bases identical to TRBD2. In germline, CDR1 is SGHRS, CDR2 YFSETQ. CDR3 length equals 15 residues. Trimming at V came to 3 bases and at J to 5 bases, leaving 4 bases not matched to a gene.

The chain couples TRBV5-6 to TRBJ2-5; D might be TRBD2 (6 bases). V was clipped by 0 bases and J by 2 bases, with 26 bases between them. The CDR3 is 20 amino acids. Germline CDR1 is SGHDT and CDR2 is YYEEEE. The CDR3 DNA is TGTGCCAGCAGCTTGGGAAAGGGACTCCGACGGACCCTGACACAAGAGACCCAGTACTTC. Residues: CASSLGKGLRRTLTQETQYF.

Many counts were recorded for this clonotype. The chain uses TRBV2 and TRBJ2-5; D not resolved. This CDR3 comprises 10 residues. CDR1 and CDR2 (germline): SNHLY, FYNNEI. Trimming stripped 7 bases from V and 5 bases from J, with 5 bases between. CDR3 nucleotide sequence: TGTGCCAGCATCTTGGAGACCCAGTACTTC. It translates to CASILETQYF. Combining the CDR3 with reference TRBV2 and TRBJ2-5 gives the whole variable domain EPEVTQTPSHQVTQMGQEVILRCVPISNHLYFYWYRQILGQKVEFLVSFYNNEISEKSEIFDDQFSVERPDGSNFTLKIRSTKLEDSAMYFCASILETQYFGPGTRLLVL.

This clonotype was seen more than once but under ten times. This sequence joins TRBV6-2 or TRBV6-3 and TRBJ1-4; perhaps TRBD1 as D (5 bases). Germline V gene lookup returns CDR1 MNHEY and CDR2 SVGEGT. With 3 bases removed from V and 11 bases from J, the gap between germline ends came to 10 bases. The CDR3 is 12 residues long. DNA for the CDR3: TGTGCCAGCAGTTATCGCGGGGGGAAACTGTTTTTT. Encoded protein: CASSYRGGKLFF.

At least ten counts were recorded for this clonotype. The chain joins TRBV6-1 to TRBJ1-2; D is uncertain. The CDR3 extends over 13 amino acids. Germline-derived CDR1 and CDR2 are MNHNS and SASEGT. V was pared by 6 bases and J by 3 bases, with 11 bases between. Written as DNA, the CDR3 is TGTGCCAGCAGACCCGGAGGGCACTATGGCTACACCTTC. Its translation: CASRPGGHYGYTF.

This clonotype was observed many times. CDR3 in DNA: TGTGCCTGGAGTCAGTCAGGGGAAAAACTGTTTTTT. This gives the protein CAWSQSGEKLFF. The rearrangement links TRBV30 to TRBJ1-4, with D possibly matching TRBD1 (5 bases). V dropped 2 bases and J dropped 8 bases, with 9 bases sitting between them. The CDR3 has 12 residues. CDR1 is GTSNPN and CDR2 is SVGIG in the germline V gene (reference sequence).

CDR3 nucleotide sequence: TGCAGTGCCAGGTGGGGGCCGGATAATTCACCCCTCCACTTT. Translating it yields CSARWGPDNSPLHF. This chain connects TRBV20-1 to TRBJ1-6, with a possible D match to TRBD1 (6 bases). V gave up 6 bases and J gave up 5 bases, with 14 bases separating them. Germline values: CDR1 DFQATT, CDR2 SNEGSKA (reference sequence). The CDR3 runs 14 residues.

This clonotype was seen many times. V is TRBV2 and J is TRBJ1-2; 9 bases agree with TRBD1. Germline V gene lookup returns CDR1 SNHLY and CDR2 FYNNEI. This CDR3 has 13 amino acids. After removal of 5 bases from V and 7 bases from J, the junction contained 5 bases not matched to a gene. The CDR3 coding sequence is TGTGCCAGCAGTCGGGACAGGGAGGGTGGCTACACCTTC. It translates to CASSRDREGGYTF.

This clonotype was seen many times. The CDR3 nucleotides read TGTGCCAGCAGATTGGGGGGGCTTAATGAAAAACTGTTTTTT. This sequence encodes CASRLGGLNEKLFF. V is TRBV2 and J is TRBJ1-4, with D possibly matching TRBD1 (6 bases). Germline CDR1 SNHLY, CDR2 FYNNEI. This CDR3 contains 14 residues. Deletions cut 6 bases from V and 4 bases from J, with 12 bases between.

This chain uses TRBV6-5 with TRBJ2-5; the match to TRBD2 covers 15 bases. The CDR3 is made up of 17 amino acids. V was clipped by 0 bases and J by 5 bases; unmatched bases: 4. Germline CDR1 and CDR2: MNHEY and SVGAGI. CDR3 region: CASSYSGTSGRKETQYF. In nucleotides, the CDR3 is TGTGCCAGCAGTTACTCCGGGACTAGCGGGAGGAAGGAGACCCAGTACTTC.

Ten or more counts support this clonotype. V is TRBV7-8 and J is TRBJ2-5, with no clear D. Per germline, CDR1 SGHVS and CDR2 FQNEAQ. The CDR3 is 16 residues long. Deletions cut 0 bases from V and 2 bases from J, with 13 bases between. In DNA form, the CDR3 reads TGTGCCAGCAGCTTAGCCGTACAGCGCCCGCAAGAGACCCAGTACTTC. This gives the protein CASSLAVQRPQETQYF.

This clonotype appeared many times. The chain is built from TRBV2 and TRBJ2-2; D not resolved. Trimming removed 7 bases from V and 11 bases from J, with 11 bases in between. The CDR3 is made up of 11 amino acids. In germline, CDR1 is SNHLY, CDR2 FYNNEI. CDR3 DNA: TGTGCCAGCAACCTCGTTTCAGAGCTGTTTTTT. Its translation is CASNLVSELFF.

This clonotype was found many times. V is TRBV20-1 and J is TRBJ2-1, with D possibly matching TRBD1 (6 bases). The CDR3 is 14 amino acids. The V gene's germline CDR1 is DFQATT and CDR2 SNEGSKA (reference sequence). Between the trimmed V and J ends, which lost 0 bases and 6 bases, there was a span of 12 bases. In nucleotides, the CDR3 is TGCAGTGCTAGAGATACTAGGGGGTCCAATGAGCAGTTCTTC. Encoded protein: CSARDTRGSNEQFF.

This clonotype occurred a few times. This rearrangement joins TRBV4-2 to TRBJ1-6, with unresolved D. The CDR3 has 14 amino acids. The germline CDR1 and CDR2 sequences are LGHNA and YNFKEQ. The V end lost 4 bases, the J end lost 8 bases, and 12 bases lay between the germline ends. CDR3 residues: CASSPGSVDSPLHF. The CDR3 region has the DNA TGTGCCAGCAGCCCGGGTTCCGTGGATTCACCCCTCCACTTT.